These 16 T cell receptor beta chains originate from one sample sequenced in a study of T cell responses to AZD1222 COVID-19 vaccine (dated by TCRdb to the early 2020s). Explained via the paper, the time point label denotes: about 28 days (+/-7) after the second vaccine dose. The method behind the library was the immunoSEQ multiplex PCR assay. TCRdb obtained this table from immuneACCESS and retained in-frame rearrangements with V and J assigned. These tables miss some clones; where compared with another copy, unresolved V genes account for less than half of the shortfall, and the remainder is unexplained. Recorded for this sample are about 130,000 clones; just under 95% of them occurred a single time. Clones ranked in the top ten supply approximately 1.2% of the sample. The specimen was peripheral blood, collected 28 days after the second AZD1222 dose. These receptors were collected from an adult who received the AZD1222 COVID-19 vaccine.

This clone was counted between two and nine times. The chain couples TRBV28 to TRBJ2-3, with a tentative D call TRBD1 (6 bases). Germline-derived CDR1 and CDR2 are MDHEN and SYDVKM. CDR3 length: 13 residues. The V end was cut by 10 bases, the J end by 2 bases, with 13 bases between. The CDR3 sequence: CAINRATTDTQYF. For the CDR3, the DNA is TGTGCCATCAACAGGGCCACCACAGATACGCAGTATTTT.

V gene TRBV7-2 combines with J gene TRBJ2-1; no definite D call. Germline V lookup: CDR1 SGHTA, CDR2 FQGNSA. The V gene lost 5 bases and the J gene lost 6 bases, with 11 bases spanning the gap. CDR3 size: 13 residues. The CDR3 sequence: CASSRPGGNEQFF. In DNA, the CDR3 is TGTGCCAGCAGCCGTCCGGGCGGCAATGAGCAGTTCTTC. Filled out from reference TRBV7-2 and TRBJ2-1, the complete variable domain reads GAGVSQSPSNKVTEKGKDVELRCDPISGHTALYWYRQSLGQGLEFLIYFQGNSAPDKSGLPSDRFSAERTGGSVSTLTIQRTQQEDSAVYLCASSRPGGNEQFFGPGTRLTVL.

V usage is TRBV5-7 and J usage is TRBJ1-1; D remains ambiguous. TRBV5-7 is an ORF; its function is uncertain. The CDR3 consists of 14 residues. The V and J ends lost 0 bases and 3 bases respectively, with 9 bases between them. In DNA form, the CDR3 reads TGTGCCAGCAGCTTGGGGTTGTTGGACACTGAAGCTTTCTTT. This sequence encodes CASSLGLLDTEAFF.

This sequence joins TRBV11-1 and TRBJ2-2; D call uncertain. Germline loops: CDR1 SGHAT, CDR2 FQDESV (reference sequence). This CDR3 has 15 amino acids. The V end was cut by 7 bases, the J end by 4 bases, with 16 bases between. The CDR3 DNA reads as TGTGCCAGCAACCGTGGTAGAACTTCCACCGGGGAGCTGTTTTTT. Translating it yields CASNRGRTSTGELFF.

This clone was seen only a few times. This same CDR3 is encoded by further DNA sequences in the sample. V gene TRBV9 combines with J gene TRBJ1-1; D remains unclear. The ends were cut back, 0 bases at V and 2 bases at J, with 11 bases in the middle. From germline, CDR1 is SGDLS and CDR2 YYNGEE. This CDR3 has 15 amino acids. This CDR3 is CASSVGIGLNTEAFF. The CDR3, as DNA: TGTGCCAGCAGCGTAGGCATAGGACTAAACACTGAAGCTTTCTTT. The entire variable domain, with the rest obtained from reference TRBV9 and TRBJ1-1, is as follows: DSGVTQTPKHLITATGQRVTLRCSPRSGDLSVYWYQQSLDQGLQFLIQYYNGEERAKGNILERFSAQQFPDLHSELNLSSLELGDSALYFCASSVGIGLNTEAFFGQGTRLTVV.

This clone was observed once. J is TRBJ1-5 and V is TRBV28; D possibly corresponds to TRBD1 (6 bases). V shed 3 bases and J shed 5 bases, with 20 bases lying between them. The CDR3 is 17 amino acids. In germline, CDR1 is MDHEN, CDR2 SYDVKM. CDR3 DNA sequence: TGTGCCAGCAGTTTCCCATCCAGAGGGGGAGGATATCAGCCCCAGCATTTT. Amino acids: CASSFPSRGGGYQPQHF.

The chain employs TRBV4-3 and TRBJ2-1; 10 positions match TRBD2. This CDR3 is 18 amino acids long. The ends lost 0 bases at V and 6 bases at J; junction bases unmatched: 11. Per the germline V gene, CDR1 is LGHNA and CDR2 is YSLEER. The CDR3 protein is CASSQDLNLAGGGNEQFF. The DNA for the CDR3 is TGCGCCAGCAGCCAAGATCTCAATTTAGCGGGAGGCGGCAATGAGCAGTTCTTC.

This rearrangement joins TRBV3-1 (or the pseudogene TRBV3-2) to TRBJ1-6; D may be TRBD1 (5 bases). This CDR3 comprises 15 residues. V was cut by 5 bases and J by 6 bases, with 14 bases left in between. Germline values: CDR1 LGHDT, CDR2 YNNKEL (reference sequence). CDR3 nucleotide sequence: TGTGCCAGCAGCGTCGGGACGGTGGGTAATTCACCCCTCCACTTT. Translation: CASSVGTVGNSPLHF.

The V and J genes are TRBV11-3 and TRBJ1-6; 8 bases fit TRBD1. The CDR3 totals 15 residues. The V gene end was trimmed by 8 bases and the J gene end by 1 base; junction bases not matched to a gene: 4. The germline gives CDR1 SGHNT, CDR2 YENEEA. The CDR3 region is CASQGQVSYNSPLHF. CDR3 coding DNA: TGTGCCAGCCAGGGACAGGTGTCCTATAATTCACCCCTCCACTTT.

The gene calls are TRBV5-6 and TRBJ1-5; D may be TRBD1 (6 bases). Trimming shortened V by 7 bases and J by 3 bases, and 14 bases separated the two germline ends. This CDR3 is 14 amino acids long. From germline, CDR1 is SGHDT and CDR2 YYEEEE. CDR3 DNA sequence: TGTGCCAGCGGCAGGGACAAAGCCAATCAGCCCCAGCATTTT. It is translated as CASGRDKANQPQHF.

The J gene is TRBJ2-4, the V gene TRBV28; no definite D call. V dropped 6 bases and J dropped 3 bases, with 9 bases sitting between them. Germline values: CDR1 MDHEN, CDR2 SYDVKM. The CDR3 totals 13 residues. The CDR3 DNA follows: TGTGCCAGCAGAAGGGAAAACAAAAACATTCAGTACTTC. Translation: CASRRENKNIQYF.

For the CDR3, the DNA is TGTGCCACCAGCTCTCGACTAGCGGGAGTCGAGCAGTACTTC. Amino acids: CATSSRLAGVEQYF. J is TRBJ2-7 and V is TRBV15, with 12 bases aligning to TRBD2. Trimming cost V 5 bases and J 6 bases; bases outside gene matches: 5. Germline CDR1 is LNHNV and CDR2 is YYDKDF (reference sequence). The CDR3 runs 14 residues.

This chain uses TRBV2 with TRBJ2-7; a possible D gene is TRBD1 (5 bases). V was pared by 8 bases and J by 5 bases, with 19 bases between. Germline CDR1 SNHLY, CDR2 FYNNEI. This CDR3 region has 14 residues. The CDR3 DNA follows: TGTGCCAGCGCTCCTCCGCCGATCAGGGACGAGCAGTACTTC. Translated, it gives CASAPPPIRDEQYF.

The rearrangement joins TRBV27 to TRBJ2-1, with 11 positions matching TRBD2. CDR3 size: 15 residues. CDR1 and CDR2 from the germline V gene are MNHEY and SMNVEV (reference sequence). With 1 base clipped from V and 6 bases from J, the junction kept 2 bases outside the gene matches. Here the CDR3 reads CASSLYGTSGNEQFF. The DNA of the CDR3 is TGTGCCAGCAGTTTATACGGGACTAGCGGCAATGAGCAGTTCTTC.

The chain links TRBV28 to TRBJ2-1; D gene uncertain. V shed 5 bases and J shed 4 bases, with 9 bases lying between them. The CDR3 is made up of 13 amino acids. Germline values: CDR1 MDHEN, CDR2 SYDVKM. This CDR3 is CASSPVSYNEQFF. The CDR3 DNA reads as TGTGCCAGCAGTCCCGTGTCTTACAATGAGCAGTTCTTC.

V is TRBV28 and J is TRBJ1-5; maybe TRBD1 (5 bases). V lost 5 bases and J 5 bases, leaving 13 bases between the germline ends. Germline values: CDR1 MDHEN, CDR2 SYDVKM. The CDR3 sequence is 14 residues long. The CDR3, as DNA: TGTGCCAGCAGTCCTCCAGGGCCCTATCAGCCCCAGCATTTT. Its translation is CASSPPGPYQPQHF.